This TCR beta chain was identified during a study of response to subunit inactivated influenza vaccine (dated by TCRdb to 2016 to 2019). General notes on the study: Deep quantitative T cell receptor repertoire profiling was used in the study to track responses to a trivalent subunit inactivated influenza vaccine. What the study reported, not specific to this receptor: It was suggested by the authors that each seasonal influenza vaccination may recruit only a limited number of new T cells.

Libraries were made using RT-PCR. The listed sequencing device is Illumina HiSeq 2500. The public sequencing data were trimmed at Q25 with fastp and processed into clonotypes with MiXCR by TCRdb, which kept only in-frame beta chains. Duplicate CDR3 protein sequences are folded into a single record with the most common DNA and genes. The table for this sample lists about 540,000 distinct CDR3 sequences; 14% of them were counted only once. The top ten constitute 11% of the sample. As for this clonotype: Its antigen specificity is not known. No much larger clone is present one base from it, and per-base qualities are unavailable.

CDR1 SEHNR and CDR2 FQNEAQ are derived from the germline V gene (reference sequence). The CDR3 contains 15 residues, cysteine and phenylalanine counted. The read is trimmed to its CDR3 DNA, 45 bases read in frame from base 1. V loses 5 bases of germline sequence and J loses 1 base, and the interval between the two ends is 14 bases. The TCR sequence derives from a middle-aged man who received an inactivated influenza vaccine. Donor details come from another sample of the same person, matched by shared clones. The chain couples TRBV7-9 to TRBJ2-5; the D gene cannot be resolved reliably. The starting material was PBMCs from blood, obtained roughly 12 days after vaccination. CDR3 loop: CASSPTRTAQETQYF. The nucleotide sequence is TGTGCCAGCAGCCCCACTCGGACGGCCCAAGAGACCCAGTACTTC.